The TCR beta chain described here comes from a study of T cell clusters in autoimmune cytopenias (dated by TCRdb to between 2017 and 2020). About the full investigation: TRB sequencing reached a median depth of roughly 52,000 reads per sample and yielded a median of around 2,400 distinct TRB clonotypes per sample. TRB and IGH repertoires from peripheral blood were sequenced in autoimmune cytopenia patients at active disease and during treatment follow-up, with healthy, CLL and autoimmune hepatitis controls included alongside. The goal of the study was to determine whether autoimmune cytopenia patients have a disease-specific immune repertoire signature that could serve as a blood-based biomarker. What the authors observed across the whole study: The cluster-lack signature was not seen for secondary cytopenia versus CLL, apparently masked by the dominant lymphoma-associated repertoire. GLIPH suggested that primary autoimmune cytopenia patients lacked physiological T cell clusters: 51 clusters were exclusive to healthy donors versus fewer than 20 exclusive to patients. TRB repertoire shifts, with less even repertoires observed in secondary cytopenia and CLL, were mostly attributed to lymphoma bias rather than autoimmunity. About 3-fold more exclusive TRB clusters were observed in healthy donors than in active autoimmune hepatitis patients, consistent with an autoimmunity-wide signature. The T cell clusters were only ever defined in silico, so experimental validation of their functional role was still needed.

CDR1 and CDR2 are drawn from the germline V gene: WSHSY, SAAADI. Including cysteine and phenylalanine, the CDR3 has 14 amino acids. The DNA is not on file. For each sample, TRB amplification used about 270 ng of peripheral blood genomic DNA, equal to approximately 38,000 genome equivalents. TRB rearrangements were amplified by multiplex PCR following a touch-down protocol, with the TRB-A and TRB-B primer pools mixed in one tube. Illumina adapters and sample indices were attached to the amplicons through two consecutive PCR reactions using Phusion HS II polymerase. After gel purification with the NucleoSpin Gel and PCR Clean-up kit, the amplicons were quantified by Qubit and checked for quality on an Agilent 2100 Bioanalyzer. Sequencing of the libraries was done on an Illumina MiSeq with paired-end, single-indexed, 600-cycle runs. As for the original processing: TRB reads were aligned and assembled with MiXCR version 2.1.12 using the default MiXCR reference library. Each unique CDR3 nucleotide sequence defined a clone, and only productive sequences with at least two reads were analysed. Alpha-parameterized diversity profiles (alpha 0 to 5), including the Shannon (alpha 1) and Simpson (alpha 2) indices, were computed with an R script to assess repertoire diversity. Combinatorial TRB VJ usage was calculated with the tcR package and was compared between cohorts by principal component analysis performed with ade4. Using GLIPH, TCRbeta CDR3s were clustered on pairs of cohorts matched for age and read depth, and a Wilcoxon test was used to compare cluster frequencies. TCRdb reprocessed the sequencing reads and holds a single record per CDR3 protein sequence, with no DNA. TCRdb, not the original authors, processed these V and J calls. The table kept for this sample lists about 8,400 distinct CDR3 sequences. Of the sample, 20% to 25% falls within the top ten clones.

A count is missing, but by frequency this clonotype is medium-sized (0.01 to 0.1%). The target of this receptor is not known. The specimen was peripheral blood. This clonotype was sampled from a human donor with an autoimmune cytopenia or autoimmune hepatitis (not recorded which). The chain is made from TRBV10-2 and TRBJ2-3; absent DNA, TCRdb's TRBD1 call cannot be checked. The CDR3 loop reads CASSVGTSADTQYF.